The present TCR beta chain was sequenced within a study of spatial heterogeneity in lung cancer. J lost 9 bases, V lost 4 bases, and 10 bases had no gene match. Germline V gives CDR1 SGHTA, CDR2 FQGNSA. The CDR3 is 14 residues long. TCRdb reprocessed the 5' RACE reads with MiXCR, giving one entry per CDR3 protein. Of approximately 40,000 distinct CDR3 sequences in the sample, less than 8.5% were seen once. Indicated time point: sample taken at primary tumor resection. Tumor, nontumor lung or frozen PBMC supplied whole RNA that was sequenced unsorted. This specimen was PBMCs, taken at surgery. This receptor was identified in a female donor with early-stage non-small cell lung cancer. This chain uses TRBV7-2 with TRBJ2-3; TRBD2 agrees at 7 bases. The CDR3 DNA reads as TGTGCCAGCAGCTCCCGATTGACAGCGGGAACGCAGTATTTT. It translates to CASSSRLTAGTQYF.